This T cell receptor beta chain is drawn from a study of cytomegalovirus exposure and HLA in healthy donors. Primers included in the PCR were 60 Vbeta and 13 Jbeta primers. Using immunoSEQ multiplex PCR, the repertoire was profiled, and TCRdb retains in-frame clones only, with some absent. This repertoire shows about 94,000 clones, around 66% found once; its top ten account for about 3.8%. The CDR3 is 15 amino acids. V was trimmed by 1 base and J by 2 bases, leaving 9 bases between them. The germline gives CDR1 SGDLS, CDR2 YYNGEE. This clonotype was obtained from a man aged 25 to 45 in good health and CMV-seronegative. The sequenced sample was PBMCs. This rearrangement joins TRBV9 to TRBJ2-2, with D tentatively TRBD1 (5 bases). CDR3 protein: CASSVTGRNTGELFF. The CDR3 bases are TGTGCCAGCAGCGTAACAGGACGCAACACCGGGGAGCTGTTTTTT. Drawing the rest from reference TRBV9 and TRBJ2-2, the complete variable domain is DSGVTQTPKHLITATGQRVTLRCSPRSGDLSVYWYQQSLDQGLQFLIQYYNGEERAKGNILERFSAQQFPDLHSELNLSSLELGDSALYFCASSVTGRNTGELFFGEGSRLTVL.